Below are 18 T cell receptor beta chains sequenced from a single sample in a study of blood T cell repertoires in COVID-19. Profiling relied on immunoSEQ multiplex PCR, and the TCRdb table lists in-frame clones only, not all of them. Among about 320,000 clones listed, approximately 90% were seen once. The sample taken for sequencing was PBMCs or T cells enriched from blood (not recorded which). Source of these receptors: a woman in her 30s who had recovered from COVID-19.

The chain employs TRBV4-3 and TRBJ1-3; 7 nucleotides agree with TRBD1. After removal of 1 base from V and 3 bases from J, the junction contained 3 bases not matched to a gene. This CDR3 contains 15 residues. Germline V gives CDR1 LGHNA, CDR2 YSLEER. Here the CDR3 reads CASSQVQGYGNTIYF. The CDR3 DNA is TGCGCCAGCAGCCAAGTACAGGGGTATGGAAACACCATATATTTT.

The genes are TRBV27 and TRBJ2-7; D gene unclear. Germline V gives CDR1 MNHEY, CDR2 SMNVEV (reference sequence). With 2 bases removed from V and 2 bases from J, the gap between germline ends came to 7 bases. The CDR3 has 13 residues. CDR3 DNA sequence: TGTGCCAGCAGTTTAAGAGTTACCTACGAGCAGTACTTC. Translation gives CASSLRVTYEQYF.

This chain joins TRBV19 and TRBJ1-2; the match to TRBD1 covers 7 bases. Germline loops: CDR1 LNHDA, CDR2 SQIVND (reference sequence). Trimming at V came to 7 bases and at J to 8 bases, leaving 10 bases not matched to a gene. This CDR3 contains 13 residues. CDR3 in DNA: TGTGCCAGTACGGGACAGATGGGCTACGGCTACACCTTC. Its protein product is CASTGQMGYGYTF.

The chain uses TRBV15 and TRBJ1-5; D gene ambiguous. Trimming pared 2 bases from V and 6 bases from J, leaving 14 bases between. The CDR3 is 15 amino acids. Germline V CDR1 and CDR2: LNHNV, YYDKDF (reference sequence). CDR3 nucleotides: TGTGCCACCAGCAGATCTCCAGGTTCTGGTCAGCCCCAGCATTTT. Protein sequence: CATSRSPGSGQPQHF.

The count of this clone is one. This sequence joins TRBV2 and TRBJ2-1; 10 bases line up with TRBD2. The CDR3 spans 14 residues. V trimming: 6 bases; J trimming: 9 bases; junction bases outside the gene matches: 8. In germline, CDR1 is SNHLY, CDR2 FYNNEI. The CDR3 spells CASSAELAGGEQFF. CDR3 bases: TGTGCCAGCAGCGCCGAGTTAGCGGGGGGTGAGCAGTTCTTC. The whole variable domain, remainder taken from reference TRBV2 and TRBJ2-1, is EPEVTQTPSHQVTQMGQEVILRCVPISNHLYFYWYRQILGQKVEFLVSFYNNEISEKSEIFDDQFSVERPDGSNFTLKIRSTKLEDSAMYFCASSAELAGGEQFFGPGTRLTVL.

The J gene is TRBJ1-1, the V gene TRBV19, with 7 bases aligning to TRBD1. This CDR3 is built from 13 residues. V gave up 4 bases and J gave up 10 bases; unmatched junction bases: 9. CDR1 and CDR2 (germline): LNHDA, SQIVND (reference sequence). As DNA, the CDR3 is TGTGCCAGTAGTACCCTCGGGCAGGGGGGAGCTTTCTTT. Amino acid sequence: CASSTLGQGGAFF.

This clone occurred once. The rearrangement joins TRBV5-1 to TRBJ2-1, with 7 bases aligning to TRBD2. The CDR3 totals 16 residues. Germline values: CDR1 SGHRS, CDR2 YFSETQ. With 0 bases clipped from V and 5 bases from J, the junction kept 8 bases outside the gene matches. DNA of the CDR3: TGCGCCAGCAGCTTGGTTGTGGGGGGGAACCACAATGAGCAGTTCTTC. Residues: CASSLVVGGNHNEQFF.

This chain joins TRBV5-6 and TRBJ1-2; no reliable D call. The length of the CDR3 is 16 residues. With 2 bases removed from V and 4 bases from J, the gap between germline ends came to 18 bases. Germline CDR1 SGHDT, CDR2 YYEEEE. The DNA for the CDR3 is TGTGCCAGCAGCTTTGCCCCCCGACTTGGGAGCTATGGCTACACCTTC. It translates to CASSFAPRLGSYGYTF. Supplemented by reference TRBV5-6 and TRBJ1-2, the full variable domain reads DAGVTQSPTHLIKTRGQQVTLRCSPKSGHDTVSWYQQALGQGPQFIFQYYEEEERQRGNFPDRFSGHQFPNYSSELNVNALLLGDSALYLCASSFAPRLGSYGYTFGSGTRLTVV.

V gene TRBV5-1 combines with J gene TRBJ1-1; D is perhaps TRBD1 (6 bases). CDR1 and CDR2 from the germline V gene are SGHRS and YFSETQ. Trimming took off 2 bases at V and 6 bases at J, with 14 bases between the two ends. CDR3 length: 14 amino acids. The CDR3 sequence is CASSFGTGYAEAFF. In DNA, the CDR3 is TGCGCCAGCAGCTTCGGTACAGGGTACGCTGAAGCTTTCTTT.

This clone was seen only once. The chain is built from TRBV4-3 and TRBJ2-5; possibly TRBD2 for D (5 bases). CDR1 is LGHNA and CDR2 is YSLEER in the germline V gene. Trimming shortened V by 0 bases and J by 1 base, and 9 bases separated the two germline ends. This CDR3 contains 15 residues. The CDR3 loop reads CASSQDGGPQETQYF. The CDR3 region has the DNA TGCGCCAGCAGCCAAGATGGCGGGCCCCAAGAGACCCAGTACTTC.

V usage is TRBV4-2 and J usage is TRBJ1-1, with D unresolved. Looked up from germline, CDR1 is LGHNA and CDR2 is YNFKEQ. Trimming cost V 0 bases and J 6 bases, with 8 bases left between them. The CDR3 extends over 13 amino acids. For the CDR3, the DNA is TGTGCCAGCAGCCAAGATGTTGGAGCTGAAGCTTTCTTT. Protein product: CASSQDVGAEAFF.

This sequence joins TRBV9 and TRBJ2-1; 8 bases map to TRBD1. Per germline, CDR1 SGDLS and CDR2 YYNGEE. There are 15 residues in the CDR3. V lost 2 bases, J lost 4 bases, and 5 bases stayed unmatched. The CDR3 DNA follows: TGTGCCAGCAGCGTGGAGGGACAGGCGTACAATGAGCAGTTCTTC. Translation: CASSVEGQAYNEQFF. Complete variable domain (other parts from reference TRBV9 and TRBJ2-1): DSGVTQTPKHLITATGQRVTLRCSPRSGDLSVYWYQQSLDQGLQFLIQYYNGEERAKGNILERFSAQQFPDLHSELNLSSLELGDSALYFCASSVEGQAYNEQFFGPGTRLTVL.

The rearrangement links TRBV4-1 to TRBJ2-5; 7 positions match TRBD2. The CDR3 is 14 amino acids. V trimming: 2 bases; J trimming: 5 bases; junction bases outside the gene matches: 5. Germline V gene sequence: CDR1 MGHRA, CDR2 YSYEKL. CDR3 amino acids: CASSQRSGEETQYF. The CDR3 DNA reads TGCGCCAGCAGCCAACGGAGCGGGGAGGAGACCCAGTACTTC.

The chain couples TRBV7-9 to TRBJ1-2; no clear D. Trimming cost V 3 bases and J 0 bases, with 17 bases left between them. This CDR3 comprises 17 residues. CDR1 and CDR2 from the germline V gene are SEHNR and FQNEAQ (reference sequence). Here the CDR3 reads CASSFGKPMMSNYGYTF. CDR3 sequence (DNA): TGTGCCAGCAGCTTCGGGAAGCCTATGATGTCTAACTATGGCTACACCTTC.

The rearrangement links TRBV19 to TRBJ1-1; 10 nucleotides line up with TRBD1. This CDR3 has 14 residues. CDR1 and CDR2 from the germline V gene are LNHDA and SQIVND (reference sequence). V gave up 2 bases and J gave up 7 bases; unmatched junction bases: 4. CDR3 protein: CASSILGTGVEAFF. DNA of the CDR3: TGTGCCAGTAGTATATTAGGGACAGGGGTTGAAGCTTTCTTT.

The rearrangement links TRBV11-3 to TRBJ1-1; the match to TRBD1 covers 7 bases. The ends lost 7 bases at V and 4 bases at J; junction bases unmatched: 18. Germline CDR1 is SGHNT and CDR2 is YENEEA. The CDR3 is 17 residues long. The DNA for the CDR3 is TGTGCCAGCACTAACAGACAAAGACAGGGAAAGGGCACTGAAGCTTTCTTT. Translated, it gives CASTNRQRQGKGTEAFF.

This chain uses TRBV30 with TRBJ1-1; D gene ambiguous. CDR1 is GTSNPN and CDR2 is SVGIG in the germline V gene (reference sequence). This CDR3 has 11 amino acids. V lost 3 bases, J lost 10 bases, and 12 bases lay in between. The CDR3, as DNA: TGTGCCTGGAGCTGGCGGGGAACAGCTTTCTTT. It encodes CAWSWRGTAFF.

The chain uses TRBV7-9 and TRBJ1-4, with TRBD1 matching over 9 bases. The CDR3 extends over 15 amino acids. V lost 5 bases and J lost 7; bases outside the gene matches: 8. Germline lookup yields CDR1 SEHNR and CDR2 FQNEAQ (reference sequence). The CDR3 sequence: CASSAPGTGLEKLFF. Written as DNA, the CDR3 is TGTGCCAGCAGCGCCCCCGGGACAGGGCTTGAAAAACTGTTTTTT. Full variable domain (missing parts from reference TRBV7-9 and TRBJ1-4): DTGVSQNPRHKITKRGQNVTFRCDPISEHNRLYWYRQTLGQGPEFLTYFQNEAQLEKSRLLSDRFSAERPKGSFSTLEIQRTEQGDSAMYLCASSAPGTGLEKLFFGSGTQLSVL.